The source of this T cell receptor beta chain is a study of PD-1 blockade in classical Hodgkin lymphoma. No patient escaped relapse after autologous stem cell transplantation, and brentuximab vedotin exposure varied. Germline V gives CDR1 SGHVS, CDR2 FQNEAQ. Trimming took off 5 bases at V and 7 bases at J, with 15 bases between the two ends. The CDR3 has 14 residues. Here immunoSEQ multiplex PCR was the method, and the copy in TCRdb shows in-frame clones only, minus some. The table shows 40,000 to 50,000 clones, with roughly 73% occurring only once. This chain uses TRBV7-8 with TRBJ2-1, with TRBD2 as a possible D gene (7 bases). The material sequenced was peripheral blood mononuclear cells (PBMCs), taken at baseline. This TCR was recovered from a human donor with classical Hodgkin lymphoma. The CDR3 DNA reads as TGTGCCAGCAGCCCGGGGGGCCCGGGGAATGAGCAGTTCTTC. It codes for CASSPGGPGNEQFF.